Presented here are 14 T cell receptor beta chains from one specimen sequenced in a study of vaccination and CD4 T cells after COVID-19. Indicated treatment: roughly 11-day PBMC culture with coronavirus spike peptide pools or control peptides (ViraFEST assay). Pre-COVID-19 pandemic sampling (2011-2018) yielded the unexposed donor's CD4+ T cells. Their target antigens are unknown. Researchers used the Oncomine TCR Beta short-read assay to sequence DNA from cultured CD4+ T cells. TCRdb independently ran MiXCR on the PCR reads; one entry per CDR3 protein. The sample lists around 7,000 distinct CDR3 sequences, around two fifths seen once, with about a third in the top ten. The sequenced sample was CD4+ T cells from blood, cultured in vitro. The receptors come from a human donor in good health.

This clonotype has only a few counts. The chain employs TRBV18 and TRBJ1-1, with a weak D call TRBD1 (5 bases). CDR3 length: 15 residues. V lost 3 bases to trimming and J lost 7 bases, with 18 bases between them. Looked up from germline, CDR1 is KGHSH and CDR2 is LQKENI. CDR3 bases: TGTGCCAGCTCACCGCTCGGGCAGGGCAACGTTGAAGCTTTCTTT. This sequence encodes CASSPLGQGNVEAFF.

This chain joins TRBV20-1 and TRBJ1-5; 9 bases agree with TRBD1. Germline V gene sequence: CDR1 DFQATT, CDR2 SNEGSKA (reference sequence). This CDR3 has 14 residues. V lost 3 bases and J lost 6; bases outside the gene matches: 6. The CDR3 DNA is TGCAGTGCTAGTAGGGACAGGGATAGTCAGCCCCAGCATTTT. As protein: CSASRDRDSQPQHF.

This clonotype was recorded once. CDR3 nucleotide sequence: TGTGCCAGCAGTCCTCAGGGGGCACTTCATGAGCAGTTCTTC. Amino acids: CASSPQGALHEQFF. This chain joins TRBV6-1 and TRBJ2-1; 8 nucleotides match TRBD1. The CDR3 loop spans 14 amino acids. Trimming removed 5 bases from V and 8 bases from J; junction bases left unmatched: 8. Germline assignment: CDR1 MNHNS and CDR2 SASEGT.

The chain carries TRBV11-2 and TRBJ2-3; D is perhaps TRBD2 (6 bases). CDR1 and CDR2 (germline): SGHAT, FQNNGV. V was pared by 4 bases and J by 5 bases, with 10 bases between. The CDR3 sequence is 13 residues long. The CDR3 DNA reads TGTGCCAGCAGCTCCCTGGGAGGAGATACGCAGTATTTT. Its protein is CASSSLGGDTQYF.

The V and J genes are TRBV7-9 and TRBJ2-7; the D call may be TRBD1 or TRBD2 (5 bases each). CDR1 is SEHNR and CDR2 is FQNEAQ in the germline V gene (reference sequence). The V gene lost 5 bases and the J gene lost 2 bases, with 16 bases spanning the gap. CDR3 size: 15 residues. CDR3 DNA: TGTGCCAGCAGCCCACGGGACCTCTCCGCCTACGAGCAGTACTTC. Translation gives CASSPRDLSAYEQYF.

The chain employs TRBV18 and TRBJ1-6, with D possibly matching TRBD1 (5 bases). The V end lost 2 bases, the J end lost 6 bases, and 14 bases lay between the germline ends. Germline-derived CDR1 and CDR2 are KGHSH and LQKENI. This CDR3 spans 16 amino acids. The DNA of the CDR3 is TGTGCCAGCTCACCAAGCACAACCGGGACTAATTCACCCCTCCACTTT. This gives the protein CASSPSTTGTNSPLHF.

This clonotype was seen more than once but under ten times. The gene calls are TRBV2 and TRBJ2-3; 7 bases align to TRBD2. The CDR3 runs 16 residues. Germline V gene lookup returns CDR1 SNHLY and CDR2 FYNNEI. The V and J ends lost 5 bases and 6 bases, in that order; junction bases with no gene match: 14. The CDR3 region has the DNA TGTGCCAGCAGTCTTGGCGGGAGTGGCAAGGTGGATACGCAGTATTTT. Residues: CASSLGGSGKVDTQYF.

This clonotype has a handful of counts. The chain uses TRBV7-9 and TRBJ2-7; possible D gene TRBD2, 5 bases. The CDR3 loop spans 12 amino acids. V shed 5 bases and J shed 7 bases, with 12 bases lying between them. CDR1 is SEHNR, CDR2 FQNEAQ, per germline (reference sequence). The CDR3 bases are TGTGCCAGCAGCATCTCGCGAGGGGAGCAGTACTTC. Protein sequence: CASSISRGEQYF.

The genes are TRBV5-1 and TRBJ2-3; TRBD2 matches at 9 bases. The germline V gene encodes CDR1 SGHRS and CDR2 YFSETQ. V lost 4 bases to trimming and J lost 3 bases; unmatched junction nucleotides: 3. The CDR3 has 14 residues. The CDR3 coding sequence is TGCGCCAGCAGCCCTAGCGGGAAAACAGATACGCAGTATTTT. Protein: CASSPSGKTDTQYF.

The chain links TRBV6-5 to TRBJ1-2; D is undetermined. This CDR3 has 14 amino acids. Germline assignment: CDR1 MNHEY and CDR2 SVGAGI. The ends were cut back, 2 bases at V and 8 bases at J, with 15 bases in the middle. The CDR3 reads CASSYGKAAGGYTF. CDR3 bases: TGTGCCAGCAGTTACGGAAAGGCGGCGGGGGGCTACACCTTC.

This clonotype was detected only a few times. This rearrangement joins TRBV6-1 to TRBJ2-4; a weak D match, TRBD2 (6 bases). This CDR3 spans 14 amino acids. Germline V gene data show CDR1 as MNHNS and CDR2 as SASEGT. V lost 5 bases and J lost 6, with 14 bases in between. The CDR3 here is CASSLGGLGNIQYF. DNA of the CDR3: TGTGCCAGCAGTCTTGGAGGGCTTGGAAACATTCAGTACTTC.

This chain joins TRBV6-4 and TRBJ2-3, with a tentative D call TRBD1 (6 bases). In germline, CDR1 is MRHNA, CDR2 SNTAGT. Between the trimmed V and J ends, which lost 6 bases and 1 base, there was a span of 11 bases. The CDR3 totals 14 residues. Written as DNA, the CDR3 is TGTGCCAGCAGCCGGACAGCTGGCACAGATACGCAGTATTTT. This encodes CASSRTAGTDTQYF.

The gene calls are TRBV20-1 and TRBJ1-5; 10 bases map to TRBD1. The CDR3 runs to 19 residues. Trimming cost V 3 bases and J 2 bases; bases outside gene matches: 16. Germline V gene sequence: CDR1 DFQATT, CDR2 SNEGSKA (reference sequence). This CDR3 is CSASFPPGQGSSGNQPQHF. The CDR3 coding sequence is TGCAGTGCTAGCTTCCCCCCGGGACAGGGGTCTTCGGGCAATCAGCCCCAGCATTTT.

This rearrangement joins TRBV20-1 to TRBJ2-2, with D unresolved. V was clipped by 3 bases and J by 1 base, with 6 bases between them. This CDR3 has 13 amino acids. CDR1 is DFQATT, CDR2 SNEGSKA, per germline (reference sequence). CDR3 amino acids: CSARSGNTGELFF. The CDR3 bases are TGCAGTGCTAGGTCTGGGAACACCGGGGAGCTGTTTTTT.